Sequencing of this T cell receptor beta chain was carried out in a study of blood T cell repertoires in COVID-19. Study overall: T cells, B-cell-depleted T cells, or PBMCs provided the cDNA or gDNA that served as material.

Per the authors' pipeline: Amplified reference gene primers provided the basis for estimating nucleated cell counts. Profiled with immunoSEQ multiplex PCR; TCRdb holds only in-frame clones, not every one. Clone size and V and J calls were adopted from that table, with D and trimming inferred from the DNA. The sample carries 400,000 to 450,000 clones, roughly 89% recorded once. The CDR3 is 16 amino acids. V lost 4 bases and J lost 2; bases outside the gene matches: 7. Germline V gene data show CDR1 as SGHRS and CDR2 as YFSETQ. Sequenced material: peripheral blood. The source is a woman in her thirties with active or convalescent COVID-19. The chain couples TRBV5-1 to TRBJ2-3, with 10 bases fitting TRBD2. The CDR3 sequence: CASSLTSGTSTDTQYF. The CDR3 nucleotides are TGCGCCAGCAGCCTAACTAGCGGGACCTCCACAGATACGCAGTATTTT.